Listed below are T cell receptor beta chains from one sample, sequenced in a study of T cells in Graves' hyperthyroidism and ophthalmopathy. TCRdb called the multiplex PCR reads again in MiXCR, with one record for every CDR3 protein. The sample lists around 300,000 distinct CDR3 sequences, about 20% occurring once. The sequenced material came from blood. These receptor sequences come from a man in his thirties or forties with Graves' ophthalmopathy. CDR3s include the opening cysteine and the closing phenylalanine or tryptophan. A D gene is named only where the DNA matches it firmly. The size field is filled for only some rows; it gives once, few, many or a size class.

clone_size: few; j_call: TRBJ2-2; v_call: TRBV18; d_call: -; cdr3_nt: TGTGCCAGCTCACCGGACACCACCGGGGAGCTGTTTTTT; cdr3_aa: CASSPDTTGELFF
clone_size: -; j_call: TRBJ2-7; v_call: TRBV10-2; d_call: TRBD2; cdr3_nt: TGCGCCAGCAGGAACTTGGTTAGCGGGAGTGGCGAGCAGTACTTC; cdr3_aa: CASRNLVSGSGEQYF
clone_size: -; j_call: TRBJ1-1; v_call: TRBV7-9; d_call: -; cdr3_nt: TGTGCCAGCCGAACTTCCGGCCAGAGCCTCACTGAAGCTTTCTTT; cdr3_aa: CASRTSGQSLTEAFF
clone_size: many; j_call: TRBJ2-7; v_call: TRBV5-1; d_call: TRBD1; cdr3_nt: TGCGCCAGCAGCTTGGAGACAGGGAAGTACGAGCAGTACTTC; cdr3_aa: CASSLETGKYEQYF
clone_size: -; j_call: TRBJ1-1; v_call: TRBV6-1; d_call: TRBD1; cdr3_nt: TGTGCCAGCAGGGACAGGGCCTATTCGAACACTGAAGCTTTCTTT; cdr3_aa: CASRDRAYSNTEAFF
clone_size: few; j_call: TRBJ2-7; v_call: TRBV12-3/TRBV12-4; d_call: TRBD2; cdr3_nt: TGTGCCAGCAATGCTCGCGGGAGTGTTTCCCACGAGCAGTACTTC; cdr3_aa: CASNARGSVSHEQYF
clone_size: many; j_call: TRBJ2-7; v_call: TRBV20-1; d_call: TRBD2; cdr3_nt: TGCAGTGCTCTGCCCCCGAGCGGGAGATACCTTCGGGAGCAGTACTTC; cdr3_aa: CSALPPSGRYLREQYF
clone_size: few; j_call: TRBJ1-5; v_call: TRBV7-3; d_call: -; cdr3_nt: TGTGCCAGCAGCACGAGTCCCCAGGGGCCCCAGCATTTT; cdr3_aa: CASSTSPQGPQHF
clone_size: -; j_call: TRBJ2-7; v_call: TRBV5-5; d_call: -; cdr3_nt: TGTGCCAGCAGCTTCGGAAGGAGGTACGAGCAGTACTTC; cdr3_aa: CASSFGRRYEQYF
clone_size: many; j_call: TRBJ2-1; v_call: TRBV2; d_call: TRBD2; cdr3_nt: TGTGCCAGCAGCGCCACTAGCGCCACAATGTCGGGTGAGCAGTTCTTC; cdr3_aa: CASSATSATMSGEQFF
clone_size: many; j_call: TRBJ2-3; v_call: TRBV28; d_call: -; cdr3_nt: TGTGCCAGCAGTCTCCCCCGTAGCACAGATACGCAGTATTTT; cdr3_aa: CASSLPRSTDTQYF
clone_size: -; j_call: TRBJ2-1; v_call: TRBV9; d_call: TRBD2; cdr3_nt: TGTGCCAGCAGCGTAGGGACTAGCGGGCTCCGGGGGAATGAGCAGTTCTTC; cdr3_aa: CASSVGTSGLRGNEQFF
clone_size: -; j_call: TRBJ1-3; v_call: TRBV2; d_call: -; cdr3_nt: TGTGCCAGCAGTGGATACAGGGTAACGAACACCATATATTTT; cdr3_aa: CASSGYRVTNTIYF
clone_size: many; j_call: TRBJ2-5; v_call: TRBV3-1; d_call: -; cdr3_nt: TGTGCCAGCAGCTACCAAGAGACCCAGTACTTC; cdr3_aa: CASSYQETQYF
clone_size: -; j_call: TRBJ2-1; v_call: TRBV27; d_call: TRBD2; cdr3_nt: TGTGCCAGCAGGCCCCCGGGACTAGCAAATGAGCAGTTCTTC; cdr3_aa: CASRPPGLANEQFF
clone_size: few; j_call: TRBJ1-2; v_call: TRBV7-2; d_call: TRBD1; cdr3_nt: TGTGCCAGCAGCTACCGGGGACAGGCTAACTATGGCTACACCTTC; cdr3_aa: CASSYRGQANYGYTF
clone_size: many; j_call: TRBJ1-1; v_call: TRBV6-1; d_call: TRBD1; cdr3_nt: TGTGCCAGCAGTGGGACAGGGGGGCGGAACACTGAAGCTTTCTTT; cdr3_aa: CASSGTGGRNTEAFF
clone_size: -; j_call: TRBJ2-6; v_call: TRBV19; d_call: -; cdr3_nt: TGTGCCAGTAGGATCGGTGGGGGCCCCTACTCTGGGGCCAACGTCCTGACTTTC; cdr3_aa: CASRIGGGPYSGANVLTF
clone_size: -; j_call: TRBJ1-6; v_call: TRBV12-3/TRBV12-4; d_call: -; cdr3_nt: TGTGCCAGCAGACACGGCGGGGGCTCCTATAATTCACCCCTCCACTTT; cdr3_aa: CASRHGGGSYNSPLHF
clone_size: -; j_call: TRBJ2-3; v_call: TRBV5-6; d_call: TRBD2; cdr3_nt: TGTGCCAGCAGCTTGGGCCCCCCGGCTAGCGGGAGTACAGATACGCAGTATTTT; cdr3_aa: CASSLGPPASGSTDTQYF
clone_size: many; j_call: TRBJ2-7; v_call: TRBV28; d_call: -; cdr3_nt: TGTGCCAGCAGCCCCAACTACGAGCAGTACTTC; cdr3_aa: CASSPNYEQYF
clone_size: -; j_call: TRBJ1-4; v_call: TRBV4-1; d_call: -; cdr3_nt: TGCGCCAGCAGCCCTCCAGGGTTTGAAAAACTGTTTTTT; cdr3_aa: CASSPPGFEKLFF
clone_size: -; j_call: TRBJ1-5; v_call: TRBV18; d_call: -; cdr3_nt: TGTGCCAGCTCCCAGGACGGAGATAGCAATCAGCCCCAGCATTTT; cdr3_aa: CASSQDGDSNQPQHF
clone_size: -; j_call: TRBJ1-5; v_call: TRBV6-5; d_call: TRBD1; cdr3_nt: TGTGCCAGCAGTTACTCTCGCGACAGGGGGAATCAGCCCCAGCATTTT; cdr3_aa: CASSYSRDRGNQPQHF
clone_size: many; j_call: TRBJ2-2; v_call: TRBV12-3/TRBV12-4; d_call: -; cdr3_nt: TGTGCCAGCAGTTTCGGACTCACCGGGGAGCTGTTTTTT; cdr3_aa: CASSFGLTGELFF
clone_size: few; j_call: TRBJ2-5; v_call: TRBV2; d_call: TRBD1; cdr3_nt: TGTGCCAGCAGTGAATCATACAGGGGAAAGGAGACCCAGTACTTC; cdr3_aa: CASSESYRGKETQYF
clone_size: -; j_call: TRBJ1-6; v_call: TRBV19; d_call: -; cdr3_nt: TGTGCCAGTACCGGGGGGCAGGGAAATTCACCCCTCCACTTT; cdr3_aa: CASTGGQGNSPLHF
clone_size: few; j_call: TRBJ1-1; v_call: TRBV20-1; d_call: -; cdr3_nt: TGCAGTGCTAGAGATGTAGGGACCTTCCTAAACACTGAAGCTTTCTTT; cdr3_aa: CSARDVGTFLNTEAFF
clone_size: -; j_call: TRBJ1-1; v_call: TRBV25-1; d_call: -; cdr3_nt: TGTGCCAGCAGTGAATCTCTGGCTGAAGCTTTCTTT; cdr3_aa: CASSESLAEAFF
clone_size: few; j_call: TRBJ1-1; v_call: TRBV6-1; d_call: -; cdr3_nt: TGTGCCAGCAGCACAGGACCCCCGAATTATGTCTTT; cdr3_aa: CASSTGPPNYVF
clone_size: many; j_call: TRBJ1-1; v_call: TRBV2; d_call: -; cdr3_nt: TGTGCCAGCAGTCCCGTCTCGGGGGAGAGCACTGAAGCTTTCTTT; cdr3_aa: CASSPVSGESTEAFF